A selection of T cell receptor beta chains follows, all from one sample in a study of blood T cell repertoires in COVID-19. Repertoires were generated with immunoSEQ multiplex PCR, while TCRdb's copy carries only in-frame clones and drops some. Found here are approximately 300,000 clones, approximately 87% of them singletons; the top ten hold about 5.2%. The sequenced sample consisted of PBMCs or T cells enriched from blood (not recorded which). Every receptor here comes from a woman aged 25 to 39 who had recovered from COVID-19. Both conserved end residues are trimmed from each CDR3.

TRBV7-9	ASNYGTGDSPLH
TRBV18	ASSPPGQGGGEQF
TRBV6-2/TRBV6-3	ASSRTSGGTGELF
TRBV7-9	ASSLATGGTEAF
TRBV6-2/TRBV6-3	ASSSRSTGVAYEQY
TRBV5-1	ASSLQLAGGEQY
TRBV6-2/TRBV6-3	ASSYSGGAGNEQF
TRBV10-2	ASSELYEQY
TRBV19	ASSTAPEQPQH
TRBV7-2	ASSLDRALSGNTIY
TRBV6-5	ASSVGQGGGYT
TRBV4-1	ASSPRDPRMNTEAF
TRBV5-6	ASSFYSGTQPQH
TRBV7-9	ASSSGQHLNTEAF
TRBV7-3	ASSYLRASSSYEQY
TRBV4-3	ASSQDPGLTGGAGYT